Detailed here is one T cell receptor (beta chain). The V and J ends lost 6 bases and 5 bases, in that order; junction bases with no gene match: 4. The CDR3 extends over 13 amino acids. Germline CDR1 and CDR2: SGHDT and YYEEEE. The PCR had 60 Vbeta and 13 Jbeta primers. Here immunoSEQ multiplex PCR was the method, and the copy in TCRdb shows in-frame clones only, minus some. The sample has more than 95,000 clones, more than 65% seen once. This entry belongs to a study of cytomegalovirus exposure and HLA in healthy donors. The TCR originated in a woman aged 55 to 70 in good health and CMV-seropositive. V gene TRBV5-6 combines with J gene TRBJ1-1; 10 bases match TRBD1. The sequenced sample consisted of PBMCs. CDR3 nucleotide sequence: TGTGCCAGCACTAAGGACAGGGGGACTGAAGCTTTCTTT. Residues: CASTKDRGTEAFF.